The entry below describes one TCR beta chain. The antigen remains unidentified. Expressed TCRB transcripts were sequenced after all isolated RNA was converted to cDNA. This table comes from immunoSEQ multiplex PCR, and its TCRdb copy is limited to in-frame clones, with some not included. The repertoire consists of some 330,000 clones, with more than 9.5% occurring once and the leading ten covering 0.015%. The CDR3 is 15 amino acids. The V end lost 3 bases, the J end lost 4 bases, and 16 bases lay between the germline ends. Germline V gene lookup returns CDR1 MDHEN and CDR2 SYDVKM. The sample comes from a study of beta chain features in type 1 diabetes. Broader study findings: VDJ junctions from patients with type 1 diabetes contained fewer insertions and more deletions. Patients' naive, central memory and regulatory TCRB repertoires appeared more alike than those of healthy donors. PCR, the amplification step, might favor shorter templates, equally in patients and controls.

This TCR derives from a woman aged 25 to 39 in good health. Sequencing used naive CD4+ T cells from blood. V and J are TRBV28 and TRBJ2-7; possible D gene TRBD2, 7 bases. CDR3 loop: CASSFIIGGRYEQYF. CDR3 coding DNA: TGTGCCAGCAGTTTCATCATCGGGGGGCGGTACGAGCAGTACTTC.